This is a list of T cell receptor beta chains from one sample in a study of spatial heterogeneity in lung cancer. In TCRdb, the 5' RACE reads were re-called with MiXCR into one record per CDR3 protein. The sample consists of about 100,000 distinct CDR3 sequences, approximately 4.7% of them appearing once. Sequencing was performed on lung tumor tissue, taken at surgery. These receptor sequences come from a male donor with early-stage non-small cell lung cancer. CDR3s include the opening cysteine and the closing phenylalanine or tryptophan.

J gene: TRBJ2-3
V gene: TRBV3-1
CDR3 protein: CASSHLRSGDTQYF

J gene: TRBJ1-5
V gene: TRBV3-1
CDR3 protein: CASSQGAPYSNQPQHF

J gene: TRBJ1-5
V gene: TRBV20-1
CDR3 protein: CSARARNNQPQHF

J gene: TRBJ2-5
V gene: TRBV5-1
CDR3 protein: CASSFAGVETQYF

J gene: TRBJ2-7
V gene: TRBV5-1
CDR3 protein: CASSFSGTAQYF

J gene: TRBJ2-7
V gene: TRBV5-5
CDR3 protein: CASSSAPRSREQYF

J gene: TRBJ1-3
V gene: TRBV4-1
CDR3 protein: CASSQDRDSSGNTIYF

J gene: TRBJ2-1
V gene: TRBV28
CDR3 protein: CASSHQREGLYEQFF

J gene: TRBJ2-1
V gene: TRBV25-1
CDR3 protein: CASSDSASPKYNEQFF

J gene: TRBJ1-2
V gene: TRBV12-3/TRBV12-4
CDR3 protein: CASSLRGTGDGYTF

J gene: TRBJ1-5
V gene: TRBV9
CDR3 protein: CASSVDGWQPQHF

J gene: TRBJ2-5
V gene: TRBV7-7
CDR3 protein: CASSYSGLSETQYF

J gene: TRBJ2-2
V gene: TRBV12-3/TRBV12-4
CDR3 protein: CASSPLKNTGELFF

J gene: TRBJ2-2
V gene: TRBV19
CDR3 protein: CASRGSTNTGELFF

J gene: TRBJ2-1
V gene: TRBV29-1
CDR3 protein: CSVVRTRYNEQFF

J gene: TRBJ1-1
V gene: TRBV20-1
CDR3 protein: CSASRGLNTEAFF

J gene: TRBJ2-3
V gene: TRBV7-8
CDR3 protein: CASSLFVGDPRPDTQYF

J gene: TRBJ2-5
V gene: TRBV10-3
CDR3 protein: CAISGYMEETQYF

J gene: TRBJ1-2
V gene: TRBV20-1
CDR3 protein: CSAAKGGGLGYGYTF

J gene: TRBJ2-2
V gene: TRBV20-1
CDR3 protein: CSARPLPSNTGELFF

J gene: TRBJ1-2
V gene: TRBV28
CDR3 protein: CASSLRPGAPDFYGYTF

J gene: TRBJ2-7
V gene: TRBV6-2/TRBV6-3
CDR3 protein: CASRPRGSGTYEQYF

J gene: TRBJ1-1
V gene: TRBV7-9
CDR3 protein: CASSLVLFGGTEAFF

J gene: TRBJ2-7
V gene: TRBV28
CDR3 protein: CASGWGTYEQYF

J gene: TRBJ1-4
V gene: TRBV20-1
CDR3 protein: CSARVIAPEVATNEKLFF

J gene: TRBJ2-1
V gene: TRBV10-2
CDR3 protein: CASSVGGRAYNEQFF

J gene: TRBJ2-3
V gene: TRBV28
CDR3 protein: CASSLLSFSEAPSTDTQYF

J gene: TRBJ2-7
V gene: TRBV4-1
CDR3 protein: CASSLRSTGTSIYEQYF